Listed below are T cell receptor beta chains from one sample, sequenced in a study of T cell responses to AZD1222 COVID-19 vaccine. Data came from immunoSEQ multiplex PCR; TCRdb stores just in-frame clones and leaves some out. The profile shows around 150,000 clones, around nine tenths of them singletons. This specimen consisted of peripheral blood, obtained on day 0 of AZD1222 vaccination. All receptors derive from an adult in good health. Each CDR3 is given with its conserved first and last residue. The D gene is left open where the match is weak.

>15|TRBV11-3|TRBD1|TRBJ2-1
CASSLGGQGFNEQFF
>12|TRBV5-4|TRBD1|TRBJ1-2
CASSFDRVGYTF
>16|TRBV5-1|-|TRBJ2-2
CASSLAGGPGTGELFF
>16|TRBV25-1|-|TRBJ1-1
CASSERPQQGRGEAFF
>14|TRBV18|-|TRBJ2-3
CASSPLATTDTQYF
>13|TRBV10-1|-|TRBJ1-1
CASSNTGRAEAFF
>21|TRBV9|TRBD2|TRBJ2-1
CASSSRPLTTSGRLSYNEQFF
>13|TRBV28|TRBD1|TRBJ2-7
CAANRDRGHEQYF
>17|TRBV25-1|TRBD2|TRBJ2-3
CASSELKGSGSSDTQYF
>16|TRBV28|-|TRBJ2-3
CASSPPGETSTDTQYF
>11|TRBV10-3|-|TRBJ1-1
CAISGNTEAFF
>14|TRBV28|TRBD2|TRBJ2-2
CASSFGGGTGELFF
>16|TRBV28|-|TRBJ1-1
CASSPVDGYSGTEAFF
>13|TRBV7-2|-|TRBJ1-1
CASSLARNTEAFF
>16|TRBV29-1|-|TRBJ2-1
CSVEERGRASGNEQFF
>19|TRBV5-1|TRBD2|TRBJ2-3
CASSLWGSGRAGSTDTQYF
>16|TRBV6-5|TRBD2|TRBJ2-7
CASSYSLAGGQDEQYF
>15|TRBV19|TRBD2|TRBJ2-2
CASSRTSANTGELFF
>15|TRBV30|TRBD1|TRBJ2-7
CAWSAIGQGDYEQYF
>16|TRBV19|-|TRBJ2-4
CASSIAGQLAKNIQYF
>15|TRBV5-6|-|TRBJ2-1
CASSIAPGHPMRQFF
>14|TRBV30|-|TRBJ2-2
CAWSVSRYTGELFF
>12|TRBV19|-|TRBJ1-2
CASSISPYGYTF
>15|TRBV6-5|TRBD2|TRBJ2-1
CASSRGTSGSYEQFF
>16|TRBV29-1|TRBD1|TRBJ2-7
CSVRKGTGGLTYEQYF
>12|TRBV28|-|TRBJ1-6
CASSRRGAPLHF
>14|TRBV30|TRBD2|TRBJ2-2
CAWRLAGGTGELFF
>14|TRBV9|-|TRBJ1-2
CASSVVDGSIGYTF
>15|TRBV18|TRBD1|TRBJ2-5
CASSPALRGTEPQYF
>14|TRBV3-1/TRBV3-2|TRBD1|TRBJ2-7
CASSRRQGGYEQYF
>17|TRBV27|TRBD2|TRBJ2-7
CASSLNPRTSKGHEQYF
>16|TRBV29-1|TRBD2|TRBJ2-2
CSVVGSGNYDTGELFF
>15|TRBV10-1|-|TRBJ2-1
CASSEGGTVNNEQFF
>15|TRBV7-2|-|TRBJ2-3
CASSLFTTQGDTQYF
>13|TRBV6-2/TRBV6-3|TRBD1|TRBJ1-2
CASSLWTGEGYTF
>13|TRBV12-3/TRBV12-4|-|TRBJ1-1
CASSLVGKTEAFF
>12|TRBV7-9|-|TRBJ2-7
CASSQGSYEQYF
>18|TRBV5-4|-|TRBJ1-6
CASSSGGRGAKGNSPLHF
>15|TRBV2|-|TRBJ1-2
CASREEGLRTNGYTF
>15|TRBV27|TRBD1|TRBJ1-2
CASSVTGGANYGYTF